The next 27 T cell receptor beta chains were all read from a single sample in a study of spatial heterogeneity in lung cancer. Indicated time point: sample taken at primary tumor resection. Overall study results and limits: Intratumoral expanded alpha and beta TCR counts were found to track tumor mutation counts.

These receptors' antigens are unknown. One entry per CDR3 protein, called by TCRdb with MiXCR from the 5' RACE reads. Among around 7,800 distinct CDR3 sequences listed, around 8.4% were seen once. The sequencing used lung tumor tissue, collected at surgery. The source is a male donor with early-stage non-small cell lung cancer.

This clonotype has a count of ten or more. This beta chain is a stray sequence in a library constructed for alpha chains; its clone size is not meaningful. V is TRBV10-3 and J is TRBJ2-7; TRBD2 matches at 10 bases. The CDR3 length is 14 residues. The germline CDR1 and CDR2 sequences are ENHRY and SYGVKD. The junction had 6 bases not matched to a gene; V was cut back by 6 bases and J by 4 bases. The CDR3 DNA is TGTGCCATCAGCCCTAGCGGGAGTTTGTACGAGCAGTACTTC. This gives the protein CAISPSGSLYEQYF.

This clonotype is labeled medium-sized. With the library built for alpha chains, this beta chain is off target and its frequency is not meaningful. The chain recombines TRBV28 with TRBJ1-5; the match to TRBD1 covers 7 bases. V shed 5 bases, J shed 2 bases, and the junction held 0 bases outside the gene matches. Germline V gene lookup returns CDR1 MDHEN and CDR2 SYDVKM. This CDR3 has 13 residues. CDR3 sequence reads: CASSTGGNQPQHF. CDR3 DNA: TGTGCCAGCAGTACAGGGGGCAATCAGCCCCAGCATTTT.

This clonotype is termed medium-sized. Since it is a stray read in a library aimed at alpha chains, this beta chain has a size that is not meaningful. V gene TRBV7-2 combines with J gene TRBJ1-5; D possibly corresponds to TRBD1 (6 bases). Trimming took 1 base from V and 6 from J, leaving 22 bases between them. Germline V gene sequence: CDR1 SGHTA, CDR2 FQGNSA. The length of the CDR3 is 18 residues. The CDR3 DNA reads TGTGCCAGCAGCTTAGAGGGTGTGGTGGGGGCCGGGTCTCAGCCCCAGCATTTT. Its translation is CASSLEGVVGAGSQPQHF.

This clonotype is deemed medium-sized. For a library built for alpha chains, this beta chain is a stray read; little rests on its size. The CDR3: CASSYSAGSSYEQYF. As DNA, the CDR3 is TGTGCCAGCAGTTACTCGGCAGGGAGCTCCTACGAGCAGTACTTC. J is TRBJ2-7 and V is TRBV6-5; D might be TRBD1 or TRBD2, each matching 5 bases. The V gene's germline CDR1 is MNHEY and CDR2 SVGAGI. CDR3 size: 15 residues. Trimming cost V 0 bases and J 0 bases, with 9 bases left between them.

This clonotype is termed medium-sized (0.01 to 0.1%). Because this beta chain is a stray read in a library intended to capture alpha chains, its abundance should not be given much weight. The chain links TRBV7-2 to TRBJ1-5; 7 nucleotides match TRBD1. Germline trimming cut 3 bases from V and 3 bases from J; bases unmatched to any gene: 5. The CDR3 consists of 15 residues. Per germline, CDR1 SGHTA and CDR2 FQGNSA. CDR3 in amino acids: CASSLAGQHNQPQHF. For the CDR3, the DNA is TGTGCCAGCAGCTTGGCGGGACAGCACAATCAGCCCCAGCATTTT.

This clonotype is categorized as medium-sized. Since the library was made to target alpha chains, this beta chain is a stray read and its abundance is not meaningful. The V and J genes are TRBV12-3 or TRBV12-4 and TRBJ2-2; D is uncertain. V was cut by 4 bases and J by 6 bases, with 18 bases left in between. The CDR3 spans 16 residues. The CDR3 loop is CASSYSVLAGAGELFF. The CDR3 nucleotides are TGTGCCAGCAGTTATTCCGTGTTAGCCGGTGCCGGGGAGCTGTTTTTT.

This clonotype is deemed medium-sized. Within a library made for alpha chains, this beta chain is off target, and its count is uninformative. The chain combines TRBV10-3 with TRBJ1-1; possibly TRBD1 for D (5 bases). From germline, CDR1 is ENHRY and CDR2 SYGVKD. There are 14 residues in the CDR3. Trimming stripped 6 bases from V and 5 bases from J, with 16 bases between. This CDR3 is CAIRGTLYRTEAFF. The CDR3 coding sequence is TGTGCCATCAGGGGTACTCTATACAGGACTGAAGCTTTCTTT.

By sample fraction, this clonotype is medium-sized. In a library made to pick up alpha chains, this beta chain is a stray read with a size that means little. The chain employs TRBV6-2 or TRBV6-3 and TRBJ2-7, with 9 bases aligning to TRBD2. Germline-derived CDR1 and CDR2 are MNHEY and SVGEGT. After removal of 7 bases from V and 7 bases from J, the junction contained 11 bases not matched to a gene. The CDR3 loop spans 14 amino acids. CDR3 in DNA: TGTGCCAGCAACGATCCGGGGCTAGCGGGAGAGCAGTACTTC. Its translation: CASNDPGLAGEQYF.

Sample share makes this clonotype medium-sized. The library was prepared for alpha chains; this beta chain is a stray read, so its frequency means little. The V and J genes are TRBV12-3 or TRBV12-4 and TRBJ2-7; TRBD1 aligns across 9 bases. The CDR3 has 14 amino acids. With 5 bases clipped from V and 3 bases from J, the junction kept 5 bases outside the gene matches. For the CDR3, the DNA is TGTGCCAGCAGTGCCGGGACAGGGAACTACGAGCAGTACTTC. It yields the protein CASSAGTGNYEQYF.

This clonotype ranks as medium-sized (0.01 to 0.1%). Found in a library prepared for alpha chains, this beta chain is an off-target read, and its abundance has little meaning. The chain links TRBV20-1 to TRBJ2-7, with D tentatively TRBD1 or TRBD2 (5 bases each). CDR1 is DFQATT and CDR2 is SNEGSKA in the germline V gene (reference sequence). There are 14 residues in the CDR3. The ends were cut back, 0 bases at V and 5 bases at J, with 14 bases in the middle. The chain's CDR3 is CSARDREGIHEQYF. The CDR3 nucleotides are TGCAGTGCTAGAGATCGAGAGGGGATACACGAGCAGTACTTC.

This clonotype qualifies as medium-sized. The library was designed around alpha chains, so this beta chain is a stray read whose abundance carries little weight. This chain links TRBV6-1 with TRBJ1-1, with 9 nucleotides matching TRBD1. V was pared by 6 bases and J by 10 bases, with 12 bases of the junction left unmatched. CDR1 and CDR2 (germline): MNHNS, SASEGT. This CDR3 has 14 residues. The CDR3 spells CASRDRGLQFVAFF. The CDR3 coding sequence is TGTGCCAGCAGGGACAGGGGATTACAGTTTGTAGCTTTCTTT.

Sample share makes this clonotype medium-sized (0.01 to 0.1%). This beta chain slipped into a library made for alpha chains as a stray read, so its size is not meaningful. The chain employs TRBV5-1 and TRBJ2-2, with 11 positions matching TRBD2. The V and J ends lost 4 bases and 1 base, in that order; junction bases with no gene match: 3. Germline CDR1 and CDR2: SGHRS and YFSETQ. CDR3 length equals 16 residues. The CDR3 sequence: CASSIGTSGNTGELFF. Here the CDR3 DNA reads TGCGCCAGCAGCATTGGGACTAGCGGGAACACCGGGGAGCTGTTTTTT.

This clonotype was seen at least ten times. As an off-target read in a library built for alpha chains, this beta chain has a frequency of little significance. This chain connects TRBV6-2 or TRBV6-3 to TRBJ1-2; unclear D gene. V gave up 4 bases and J gave up 9 bases, with 9 bases separating them. The germline V gene encodes CDR1 MNHEY and CDR2 SVGEGT. CDR3 length equals 11 residues. The CDR3 nucleotides are TGTGCCAGCAGTTCCTCTCGGAGCTACACCTTC. Translation: CASSSSRSYTF.

The table lists this clonotype with many counts. This beta chain is a stray sequence in a library constructed for alpha chains; its clone size is not meaningful. This chain links TRBV7-2 with TRBJ1-6; D gene ambiguous. The CDR3 length is 13 residues. Germline CDR1 is SGHTA and CDR2 is FQGNSA. V was trimmed by 1 base and J by 6 bases, leaving 4 bases between them. The CDR3 here is CASSLVGNSPLHF. The CDR3 DNA reads TGTGCCAGCAGCTTAGTGGGTAATTCACCCCTCCACTTT.

Comments on this clonotype: Since the library was made to target alpha chains, this beta chain is a stray read and its abundance is not meaningful. In nucleotides, the CDR3 is TGTGCCAGCCTCCCGGGACAGGGGTACACCGGGGAGCTGTTTTTT. It yields the protein CASLPGQGYTGELFF. The V call is TRBV2, the J call TRBJ2-2, with 10 nucleotides matching TRBD1. The length of the CDR3 is 15 residues. Per germline, CDR1 SNHLY and CDR2 FYNNEI. V lost 8 bases, J lost 3 bases, and 6 bases stayed unmatched.

This clonotype turned up a few times. The library was built for alpha chains, so this beta chain is an off-target read and its size means little. This chain joins TRBV7-6 and TRBJ2-3; D possibly corresponds to TRBD2 (6 bases). CDR1 and CDR2 (germline): SGHVS, FNYEAQ. This CDR3 contains 16 residues. V lost 1 base and J lost 0, with 11 bases in between. The CDR3 spells CASSLEGLASTDTQYF. The CDR3 DNA reads as TGTGCCAGCAGCTTAGAAGGGCTAGCGAGCACAGATACGCAGTATTTT.

This clonotype has at least ten counts. The library was prepared for alpha chains; this beta chain is a stray read, so its frequency means little. The V gene is TRBV6-2 or TRBV6-3, the J gene TRBJ2-1; D gene uncertain. The V gene lost 8 bases and the J gene lost 7 bases, with 21 bases spanning the gap. The CDR3 spans 15 residues. Germline CDR1 reads MNHEY; CDR2 reads SVGEGT. The DNA of the CDR3 is TGTGCCAGCGGTCCAGCTCCACCTGTGTCGAATGAGCAGTTCTTC. Residues: CASGPAPPVSNEQFF.

This clonotype was recorded many times. This beta chain is a stray sequence in a library constructed for alpha chains; its clone size is not meaningful. The chain carries TRBV9 and TRBJ1-4; weak D call: TRBD1 (5 bases). The CDR3 has 14 residues. Germline CDR1 and CDR2: SGDLS and YYNGEE. V was trimmed by 5 bases and J by 6 bases, leaving 14 bases between them. CDR3 amino acids: CASSSEGRDEKLFF. The CDR3 region has the DNA TGTGCCAGCAGTTCCGAGGGACGGGATGAAAAACTGTTTTTT.

This clonotype has ten or more counts. Little can be read into the size of this beta chain, an off-target read in a library designed for alpha chains. The CDR3 DNA reads as TGTGCCAGCACGGGACTAGCGGGAGGGCTATATCGTCCCGGGGAGCTGTTTTTT. Translation gives CASTGLAGGLYRPGELFF. The V gene is TRBV27, the J gene TRBJ2-2; 16 bases are a match to TRBD2. This CDR3 is 18 amino acids long. V trimming: 7 bases; J trimming: 6 bases; junction bases outside the gene matches: 11. Germline loops: CDR1 MNHEY, CDR2 SMNVEV (reference sequence).

This clonotype occurred many times. For a library built for alpha chains, this beta chain is a stray read; little rests on its size. The rearrangement uses TRBV29-1 and TRBJ2-5; D tentatively reads TRBD1 or TRBD2 (6 bases each). The CDR3 totals 14 residues. Trimming removed 8 bases from V and 2 bases from J, with 18 bases in between. In germline, CDR1 is SQVTM, CDR2 ANQGSEA. Written as DNA, the CDR3 is TGCAGCTCTAGCAGGGGAGGACCACAAGAGACCCAGTACTTC. Protein: CSSSRGGPQETQYF.

This clonotype was counted ten times or more. One end of the junction does not line up with germline, which may come from a read error. Since the library was made to target alpha chains, this beta chain is a stray read and its abundance is not meaningful. CDR3 region: CVSSLAGPPGQYF. CDR3 sequence (DNA): TGTGTCAGCAGCTTGGCCGGGCCCCCGGGGCAGTACTTC. The V call is TRBV5-6, the J call TRBJ2-7; D remains unclear. Germline V lookup: CDR1 SGHDT, CDR2 YYEEEE. CDR3 length: 13 amino acids.

This clonotype was seen many times. This beta chain is an unintended read in a library built for alpha chains; its size means little. The chain carries TRBV7-3 and TRBJ2-3; D possibly uses TRBD1 or TRBD2 (5 bases each). CDR3 length equals 15 residues. Trimming pared 4 bases from V and 3 bases from J, leaving 14 bases between. Germline values: CDR1 SGHTA, CDR2 FQGTGA. Here the CDR3 reads CASSSGAWGTDTQYF. For the CDR3, the DNA is TGTGCCAGCAGCTCCGGGGCTTGGGGAACAGATACGCAGTATTTT.

This clonotype was seen at least ten times. This beta chain slipped into a library made for alpha chains as a stray read, so its size is not meaningful. The CDR3 region is CASSPREPTNTEAFF. CDR3 nucleotides: TGTGCCAGCTCACCACGGGAGCCAACGAACACTGAAGCTTTCTTT. V is TRBV18 and J is TRBJ1-1; D gene unclear. The length of the CDR3 is 15 residues. Germline V gene lookup returns CDR1 KGHSH and CDR2 LQKENI. Between the trimmed V and J ends, which lost 1 base and 1 base, there was a span of 10 bases.

This clonotype was counted only a few times. This beta chain represents an off-target read in a library built for alpha chains; its size is of limited meaning. The gene calls are TRBV28 and TRBJ1-6; D unresolved. With 5 bases removed from V and 11 bases from J, the gap between germline ends came to 16 bases. Germline CDR1 and CDR2: MDHEN and SYDVKM. The CDR3 has 14 amino acids. The CDR3 DNA reads TGTGCCAGCAGTCCTGTCGCTACCCGGACACCCCTCCACTTT. This sequence encodes CASSPVATRTPLHF.

This clonotype appeared many times. Since it is a stray read in a library aimed at alpha chains, this beta chain has a size that is not meaningful. The chain carries TRBV10-3 and TRBJ2-5; the match to TRBD2 covers 9 bases. The V gene end was trimmed by 5 bases and the J gene end by 2 bases; junction bases not matched to a gene: 6. Germline V gives CDR1 ENHRY, CDR2 SYGVKD. The CDR3 has 15 amino acids. CDR3 region: CAISRLADPQETQYF. CDR3 coding DNA: TGTGCCATCAGTCGACTAGCGGATCCACAAGAGACCCAGTACTTC.

This clonotype was recorded at least ten times. Being off target in a library aimed at alpha chains, this beta chain has a size of little meaning. This chain uses TRBV12-3 or TRBV12-4 with TRBJ2-5; D may be TRBD1 (7 bases). Deletions cut 3 bases from V and 5 bases from J, with 16 bases between. This CDR3 is 15 amino acids long. The CDR3 coding sequence is TGTGCCAGCAGTTTGCTCCAGGAGGGGGCTGAGACCCAGTACTTC. Translation gives CASSLLQEGAETQYF.

This clonotype was detected many times. Little can be read into the size of this beta chain, an off-target read in a library designed for alpha chains. V is TRBV6-2 or TRBV6-3 and J is TRBJ1-1; D is uncertain. CDR1 and CDR2 (germline): MNHEY, SVGEGT. The CDR3 has 15 amino acids. Trimming removed 1 base at V and 2 bases at J, with 11 bases between. This chain's CDR3 is CASSYWASTNTEAFF. CDR3 nucleotides: TGTGCCAGCAGTTACTGGGCGAGTACTAACACTGAAGCTTTCTTT.